This T cell receptor beta chain was recorded in a study of a mutant IDH1 vaccine in newly diagnosed glioma. Profiling relied on immunoSEQ multiplex PCR, and the TCRdb table lists in-frame clones only, not all of them. The sample holds 40,000 to 45,000 clones, roughly 84% seen once. Time point here: week 35, safety follow-up. It was 300 ug of mutant IDH1 20-mer peptide that made up each vaccine dose, given with topical imiquimod. The CDR3 has 14 amino acids. J gave up 7 bases and V 7 bases, and 6 bases lay outside the gene matches. CDR1 is ENHRY, CDR2 SYGVKD, per germline. Worth noting for this clone: The antigen is unknown.

The V call is TRBV10-3, the J call TRBJ2-1; 11 bases map to TRBD2. Sequenced here: PBMCs, sampled from a glioma patient whose treatment included an IDH1 peptide vaccine. This clonotype originated in a woman aged 50 to 60 with glioma. CDR3 sequence (DNA): TGTGCCATCATGGAGACTAGCGGGGTTAATGAGCAGTTCTTC. It translates to CAIMETSGVNEQFF.